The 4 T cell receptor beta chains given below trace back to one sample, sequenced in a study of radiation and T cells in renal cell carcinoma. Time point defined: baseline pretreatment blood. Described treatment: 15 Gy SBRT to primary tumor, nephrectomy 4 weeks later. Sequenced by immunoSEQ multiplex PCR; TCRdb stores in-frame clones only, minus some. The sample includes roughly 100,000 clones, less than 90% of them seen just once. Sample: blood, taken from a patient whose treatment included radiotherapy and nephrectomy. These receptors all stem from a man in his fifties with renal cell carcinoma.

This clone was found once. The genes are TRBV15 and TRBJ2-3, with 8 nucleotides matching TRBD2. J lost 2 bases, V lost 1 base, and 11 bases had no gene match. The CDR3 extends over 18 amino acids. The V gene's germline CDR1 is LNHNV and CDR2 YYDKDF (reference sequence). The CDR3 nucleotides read TGTGCCACCAGCAGAGGAATAATTGGGCGGGGGGCCACAGATACGCAGTATTTT. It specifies CATSRGIIGRGATDTQYF.

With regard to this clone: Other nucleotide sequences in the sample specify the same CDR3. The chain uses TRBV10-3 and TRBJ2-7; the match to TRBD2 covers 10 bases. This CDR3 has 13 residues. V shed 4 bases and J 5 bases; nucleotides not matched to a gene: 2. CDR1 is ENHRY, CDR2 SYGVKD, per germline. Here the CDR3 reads CAISAGLANEQYF. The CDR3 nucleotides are TGTGCCATCAGTGCGGGACTAGCGAACGAGCAGTACTTC.

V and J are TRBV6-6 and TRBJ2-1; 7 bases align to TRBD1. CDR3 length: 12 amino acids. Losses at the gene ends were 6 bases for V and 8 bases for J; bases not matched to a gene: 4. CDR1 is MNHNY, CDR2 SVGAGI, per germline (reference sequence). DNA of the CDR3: TGTGCCAGCAGCTACAGGGGAGATGAGCAGTTCTTC. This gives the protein CASSYRGDEQFF.

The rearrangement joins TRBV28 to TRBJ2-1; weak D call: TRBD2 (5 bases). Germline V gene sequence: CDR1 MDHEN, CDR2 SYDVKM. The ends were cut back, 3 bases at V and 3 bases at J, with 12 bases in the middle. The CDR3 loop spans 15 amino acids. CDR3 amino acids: CASSFPGNYYNEQFF. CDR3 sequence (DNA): TGTGCCAGCAGTTTTCCGGGGAATTACTACAATGAGCAGTTCTTC.